The clone carrying this T cell receptor beta chain has just a few counts. The target antigen is unknown. The data are from a study of identical twins. Study results and caveats: Out-of-frame alpha sequences that twins shared showed excess low generation probability. For cord blood, abundant beta clonotypes had fewer insertions, unlike memory repertoires, which showed none.

Addition of a universal primer site occurred through template switching, and cDNA carried unique molecular identifiers. A single record per CDR3 protein comes from TCRdb applying MiXCR to the 5' RACE reads. This repertoire shows about 340,000 distinct CDR3 sequences, 7% to 9.5% found once; its top ten account for about 8.1%. Specimen: naive T cells sorted from blood. The clonotype comes from a woman aged 50 to 65 in good health.

DNA for the CDR3: TGTGCCAGCAGTGTAGTAAGAGCGAAGGCGGAGTTCTTC. The encoded protein is CASSVVRAKAEFF. The chain employs TRBV11-2 and TRBJ2-1, with D unclear. This CDR3 is 13 amino acids long. Trimming pared 6 bases from V and 14 bases from J, leaving 20 bases between. Per the germline V gene, CDR1 is SGHAT and CDR2 is FQNNGV.